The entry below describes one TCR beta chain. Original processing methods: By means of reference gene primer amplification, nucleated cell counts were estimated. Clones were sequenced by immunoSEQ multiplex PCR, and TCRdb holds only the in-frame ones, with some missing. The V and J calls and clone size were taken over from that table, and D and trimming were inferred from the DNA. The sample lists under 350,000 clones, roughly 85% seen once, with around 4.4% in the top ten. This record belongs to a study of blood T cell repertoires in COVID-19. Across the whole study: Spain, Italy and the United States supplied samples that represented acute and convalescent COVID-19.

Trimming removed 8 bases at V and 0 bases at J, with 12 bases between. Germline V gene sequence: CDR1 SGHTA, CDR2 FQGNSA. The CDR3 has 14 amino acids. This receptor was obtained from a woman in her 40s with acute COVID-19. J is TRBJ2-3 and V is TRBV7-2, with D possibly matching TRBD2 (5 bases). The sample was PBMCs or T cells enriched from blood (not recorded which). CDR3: CASGGRTSTDTQYF. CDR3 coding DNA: TGTGCCAGCGGAGGACGGACTAGCACAGATACGCAGTATTTT. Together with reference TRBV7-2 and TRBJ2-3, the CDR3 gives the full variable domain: GAGVSQSPSNKVTEKGKDVELRCDPISGHTALYWYRQSLGQGLEFLIYFQGNSAPDKSGLPSDRFSAERTGGSVSTLTIQRTQQEDSAVYLCASGGRTSTDTQYFGPGTRLTVL.